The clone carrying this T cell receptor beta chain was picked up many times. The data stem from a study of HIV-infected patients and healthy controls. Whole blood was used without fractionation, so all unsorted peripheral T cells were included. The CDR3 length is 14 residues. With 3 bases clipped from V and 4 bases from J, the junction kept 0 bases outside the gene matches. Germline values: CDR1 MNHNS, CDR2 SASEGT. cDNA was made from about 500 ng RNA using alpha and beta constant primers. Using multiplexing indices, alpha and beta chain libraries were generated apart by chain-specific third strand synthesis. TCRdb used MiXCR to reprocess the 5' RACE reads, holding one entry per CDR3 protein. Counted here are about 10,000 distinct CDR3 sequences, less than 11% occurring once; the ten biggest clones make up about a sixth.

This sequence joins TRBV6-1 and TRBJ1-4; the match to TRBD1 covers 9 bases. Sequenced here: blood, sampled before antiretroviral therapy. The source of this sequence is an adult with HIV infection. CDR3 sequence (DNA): TGTGCCAGCAGTGAGGGACAGGGTAATGAAAAACTGTTTTTT. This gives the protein CASSEGQGNEKLFF.